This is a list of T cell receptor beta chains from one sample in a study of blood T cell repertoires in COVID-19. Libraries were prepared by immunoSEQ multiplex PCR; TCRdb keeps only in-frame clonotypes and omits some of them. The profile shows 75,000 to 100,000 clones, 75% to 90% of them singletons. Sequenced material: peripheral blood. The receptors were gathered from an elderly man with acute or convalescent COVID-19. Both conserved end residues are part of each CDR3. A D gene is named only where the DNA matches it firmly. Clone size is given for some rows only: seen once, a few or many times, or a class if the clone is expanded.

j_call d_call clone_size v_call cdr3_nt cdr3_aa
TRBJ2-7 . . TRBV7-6 TGTGCCAGCAGCTTACAGCCGACAAGACCCTACGAGCAGTACTTC CASSLQPTRPYEQYF
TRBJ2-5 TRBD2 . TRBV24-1 TGTGCCACCAGTGATCAATTGGAGGGAGGGCCAGGGGAGACCCAGTACTTC CATSDQLEGGPGETQYF
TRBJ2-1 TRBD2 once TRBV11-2 TGTGCCAGCAGCAGAAGGAGCGGGAACAATGAGCAGTTCTTC CASSRRSGNNEQFF
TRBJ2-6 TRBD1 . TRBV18 TGTGCCAGCTCACCACGGACAGGGACCTCTGGGGCCAACGTCCTGACTTTC CASSPRTGTSGANVLTF
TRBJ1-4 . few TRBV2 TGTGCCAGCAGGCCTAGATCAACTAATGAAAAACTGTTTTTT CASRPRSTNEKLFF
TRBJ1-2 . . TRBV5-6 TGTGCCAGCAGCAGCGGGTCCCTGAGAGGCTACACCTTC CASSSGSLRGYTF
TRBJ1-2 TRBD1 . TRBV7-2 TGTGCCAGCAGCTTACACAGGGGCAACTATGGCTACACCTTC CASSLHRGNYGYTF
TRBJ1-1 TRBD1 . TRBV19 TGTGCCAGTAGTATAACAGGGGGCACTGAAGCTTTCTTT CASSITGGTEAFF
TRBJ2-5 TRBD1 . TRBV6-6 TGTGCCAGCAGGGGACAGGGGTCGGTAGAGACCCAGTACTTC CASRGQGSVETQYF
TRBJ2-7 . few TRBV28 TGTGCCAGCTTGGGGGGGGGCCTCTACGAGCAGTACTTC CASLGGGLYEQYF
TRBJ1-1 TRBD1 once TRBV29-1 TGCAGCGTCTCGACAGGGAAGGGACCTGAAGCTTTCTTT CSVSTGKGPEAFF
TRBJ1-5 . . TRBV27 TGTGCCAGCAGTTTAAGTCGGCCAGGGTTTCAGCCCCAGCATTTT CASSLSRPGFQPQHF
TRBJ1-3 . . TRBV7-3 TGTGCCAGCAGCTTGTCCCTCTCTGGAAACACCATATATTTT CASSLSLSGNTIYF
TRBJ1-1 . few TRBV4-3 TGCGCCAGCAGCCAAGATGGGGAACGGGGAGCTTTCTTT CASSQDGERGAFF
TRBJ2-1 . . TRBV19 TGTGCCAGTAGTAGGGCGGGCCTCTACAATGAGCAGTTCTTC CASSRAGLYNEQFF
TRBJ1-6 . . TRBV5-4 TGTGCCAGCAGCTTGGCGGGGGGAAGAAATTCACCCCTCCACTTT CASSLAGGRNSPLHF
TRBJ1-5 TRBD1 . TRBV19 TGTGCCAGCGAGGACAGGGGCAATCAGCCCCAGCATTTT CASEDRGNQPQHF
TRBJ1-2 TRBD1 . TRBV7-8 TGTGCCAGCAGCCCCAGACAGGGAAGGGGCTACACCTTC CASSPRQGRGYTF
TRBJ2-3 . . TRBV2 TGTGCCAGCAATTTGCTACAGGGTTACACAGATACGCAGTATTTT CASNLLQGYTDTQYF
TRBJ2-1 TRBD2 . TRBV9 TGTGCCAGCAGCGTTAGGTGGACTAGCGAAAATGAGCAGTTCTTC CASSVRWTSENEQFF
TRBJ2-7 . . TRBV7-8 TGTGCCAGCAGCTTAACCGGGGGTATGAGCGTCCACGAGCAGTACTTC CASSLTGGMSVHEQYF
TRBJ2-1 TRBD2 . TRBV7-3 TGTGCCAGCAGCCCCCTAGGACTAGCGGGAAATGAGCAGTTCTTC CASSPLGLAGNEQFF
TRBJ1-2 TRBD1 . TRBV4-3 TGCGCCAGCAGCCCCCGAGGGACAGTCTATGGCTACACCTTC CASSPRGTVYGYTF
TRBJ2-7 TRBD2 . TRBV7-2 TGTGCCAGCAGCCCAAAGGTATTAGGCACTAGCGGGAAAATGGCCGAGCAGTACTTC CASSPKVLGTSGKMAEQYF
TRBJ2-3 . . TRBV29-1 TGCAGCGTCGTTCGGTTAGCGGTGAGGGATACGCAGTATTTT CSVVRLAVRDTQYF
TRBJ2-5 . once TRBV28 TGTGCCAGCAGTGACAGCCCTGGTCGGCAGACCCAGTACTTC CASSDSPGRQTQYF
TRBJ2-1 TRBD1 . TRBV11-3 TGTGCCAGCAGCAAGGACAGGGGCGGCTACAATGAGCAGTTCTTC CASSKDRGGYNEQFF
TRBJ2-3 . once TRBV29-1 TGCAGCGTTATGTCGGCAGATACGCAGTATTTT CSVMSADTQYF
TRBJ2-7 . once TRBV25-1 TGTGCCAGCGGCTTAATCTACGAGCAGTACTTC CASGLIYEQYF
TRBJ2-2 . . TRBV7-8 TGTGCCAGCAGCTTAGCGGGAGCGAACACCGGGGAGCTGTTTTTT CASSLAGANTGELFF
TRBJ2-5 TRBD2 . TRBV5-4 TGTGCCAGCAGCCCCAGCGGGAGAGGGACTGAAGAGACCCAGTACTTC CASSPSGRGTEETQYF
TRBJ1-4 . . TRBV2 TGTGCCAGCGTTTGGCAGGGGAACGAAAAACTGTTTTTT CASVWQGNEKLFF
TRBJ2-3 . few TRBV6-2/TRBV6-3 TGTGCCAGCAGCCCGAGCGGCCTAGTGGGCACAGATACGCAGTATTTT CASSPSGLVGTDTQYF
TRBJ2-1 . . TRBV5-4 TGTGCCAGCAGCACCTCGGACAGAATCGGGGAGCAGTTCTTC CASSTSDRIGEQFF
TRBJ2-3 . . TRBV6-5 TGTGCCAGCAGACGAGGTTTGACGTTTGATACGCAGTATTTT CASRRGLTFDTQYF
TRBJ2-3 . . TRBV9 TGTGCCAGCAGCGTAACACCGGGGGTCACAGATACGCAGTATTTT CASSVTPGVTDTQYF
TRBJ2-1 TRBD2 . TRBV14 TGTGCCAGCAGCCGAATGACCGGGACTAGTAAGTTCTTC CASSRMTGTSKFF
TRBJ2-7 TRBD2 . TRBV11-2 TGTGCCAGCAGCCCCCGGACTAGCGGAAATCCCTACGAGCAGTACTTC CASSPRTSGNPYEQYF
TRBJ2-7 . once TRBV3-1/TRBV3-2 TGTGCCAGCAGCCACCGTCGAAACTTCGAGCAGTACTTC CASSHRRNFEQYF
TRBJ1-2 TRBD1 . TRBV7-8 TGTGCCAGCAGCTCCTCTACTAGGACAGGTTTTAACTATGGCTACACCTTC CASSSSTRTGFNYGYTF
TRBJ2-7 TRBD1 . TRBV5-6 TGTGCCAGCAGCTTTTATAGGGACAGCTACGAGCAGTACTTC CASSFYRDSYEQYF
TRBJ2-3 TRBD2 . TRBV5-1 TGCGCCAGCAATTTGGTAGCGGGAGTTGGTCGGGCAGATACGCAGTATTTT CASNLVAGVGRADTQYF
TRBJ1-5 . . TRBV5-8 TGTGCCAGCAGCTTGGTCGTTCAGCCCCAGCATTTT CASSLVVQPQHF
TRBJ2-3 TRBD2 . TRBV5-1 TGCGCCAGCAGCCCTAAGCGGGAGGGCCTTAGCACAGATACGCAGTATTTT CASSPKREGLSTDTQYF
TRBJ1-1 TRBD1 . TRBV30 TGTGCCTGGAGTATCAAGGGGACAGGGGAATCTGAAGCTTTCTTT CAWSIKGTGESEAFF
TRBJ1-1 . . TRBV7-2 TGTGCCAGCAGCTTAACAGGGTTCACTGAAGCTTTCTTT CASSLTGFTEAFF
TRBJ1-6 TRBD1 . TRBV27 TGTGCCAGCAGTTTAAGAAATGGGGGACAGTCCGATTCACCCCTCCACTTT CASSLRNGGQSDSPLHF
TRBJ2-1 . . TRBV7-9 TGTGCCAGCAGCTTAGGACAGTACAATGAGCAGTTCTTC CASSLGQYNEQFF
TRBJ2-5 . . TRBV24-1 TGTGCCACCAGTGATTCGAGACAGGCCCCTCAAGAGACCCAGTACTTC CATSDSRQAPQETQYF
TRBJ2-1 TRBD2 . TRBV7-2 TGTGCCAGCAGCTCGGGGGGACTAGCGGCCTACAATGAGCAGTTCTTC CASSSGGLAAYNEQFF
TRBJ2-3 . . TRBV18 TGTGCCAGCTACGAGGGTTCGGGGGTCCTGACAGATACGCAGTATTTT CASYEGSGVLTDTQYF
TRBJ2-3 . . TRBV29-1 TGCAGCGTTGAAATGGGGCGCGGTCAAGGCACAGATACGCAGTATTTT CSVEMGRGQGTDTQYF
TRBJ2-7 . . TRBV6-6 TGTGCCAGCAGTCAATCTCAGGGGCTCCCCGAGCAGTACTTC CASSQSQGLPEQYF
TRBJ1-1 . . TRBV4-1 TGCGCCAGCAGCCAAGCTCAGGGCCCCTTAGTTGGAGCTTTCTTT CASSQAQGPLVGAFF